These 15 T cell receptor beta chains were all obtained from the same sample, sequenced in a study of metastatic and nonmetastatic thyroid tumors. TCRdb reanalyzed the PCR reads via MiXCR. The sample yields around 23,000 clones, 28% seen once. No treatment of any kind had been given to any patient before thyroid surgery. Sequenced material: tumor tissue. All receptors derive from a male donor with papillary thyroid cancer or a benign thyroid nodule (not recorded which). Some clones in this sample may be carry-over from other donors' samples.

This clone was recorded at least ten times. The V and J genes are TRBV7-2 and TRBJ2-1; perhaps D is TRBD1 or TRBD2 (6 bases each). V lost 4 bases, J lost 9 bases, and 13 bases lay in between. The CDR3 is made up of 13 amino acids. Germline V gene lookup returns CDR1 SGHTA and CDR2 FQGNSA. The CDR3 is CASSSGGRGEQFF. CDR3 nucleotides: TGTGCCAGCAGCTCCGGGGGCCGAGGTGAGCAGTTCTTC. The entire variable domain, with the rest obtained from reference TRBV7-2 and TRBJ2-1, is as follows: GAGVSQSPSNKVTEKGKDVELRCDPISGHTALYWYRQSLGQGLEFLIYFQGNSAPDKSGLPSDRFSAERTGGSVSTLTIQRTQQEDSAVYLCASSSGGRGEQFFGPGTRLTVL.

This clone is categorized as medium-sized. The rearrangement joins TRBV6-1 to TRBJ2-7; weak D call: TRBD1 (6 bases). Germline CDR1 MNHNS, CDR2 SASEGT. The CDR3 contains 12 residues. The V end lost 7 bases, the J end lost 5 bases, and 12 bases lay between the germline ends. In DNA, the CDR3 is TGTGCCAGCATTTCCAGGGGCCACGAGCAGTACTTC. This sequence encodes CASISRGHEQYF.

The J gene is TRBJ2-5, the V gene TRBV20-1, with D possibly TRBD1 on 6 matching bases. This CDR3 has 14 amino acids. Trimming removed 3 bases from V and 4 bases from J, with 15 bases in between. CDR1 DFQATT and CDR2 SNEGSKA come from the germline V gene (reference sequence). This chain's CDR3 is CSASMGTRGETQYF. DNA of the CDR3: TGCAGTGCTAGTATGGGGACCAGGGGAGAGACCCAGTACTTC.

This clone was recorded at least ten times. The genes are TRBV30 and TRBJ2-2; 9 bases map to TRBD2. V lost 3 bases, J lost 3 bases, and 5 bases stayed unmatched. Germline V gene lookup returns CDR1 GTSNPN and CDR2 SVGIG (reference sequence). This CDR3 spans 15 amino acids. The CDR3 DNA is TGTGCCTGGAGCCCGGGCGGGAGGGACACCGGGGAGCTGTTTTTT. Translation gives CAWSPGGRDTGELFF. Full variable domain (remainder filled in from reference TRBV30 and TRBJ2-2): SQTIHQWPATLVQPVGSPLSLECTVEGTSNPNLYWYRQAAGRGLQLLFYSVGIGQISSEVPQNLSASRPQDRQFILSSKKLLLSDSGFYLCAWSPGGRDTGELFFGEGSRLTVL.

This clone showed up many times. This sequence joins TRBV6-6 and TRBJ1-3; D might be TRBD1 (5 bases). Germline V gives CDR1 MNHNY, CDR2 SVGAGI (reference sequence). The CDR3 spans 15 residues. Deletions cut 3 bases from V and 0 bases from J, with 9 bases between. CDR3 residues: CASSYIGGSGNTIYF. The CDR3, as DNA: TGTGCCAGCAGTTATATCGGGGGCTCTGGAAACACCATATATTTT.

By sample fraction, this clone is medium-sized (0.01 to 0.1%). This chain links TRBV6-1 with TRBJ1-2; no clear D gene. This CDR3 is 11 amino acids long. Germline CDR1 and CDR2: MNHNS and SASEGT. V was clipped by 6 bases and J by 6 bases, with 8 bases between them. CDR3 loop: CASRDSDGYTF. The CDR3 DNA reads TGTGCCAGCAGGGATTCGGATGGCTACACCTTC.

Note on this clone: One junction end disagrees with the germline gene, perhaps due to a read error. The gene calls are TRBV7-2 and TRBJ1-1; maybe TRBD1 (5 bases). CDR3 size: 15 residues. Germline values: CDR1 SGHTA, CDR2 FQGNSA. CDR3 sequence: CASSLGAGFNTEAFF. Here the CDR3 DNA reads TGTGCCAGCAGCTTAGGGGCAGGGTTTAACACAGAAGCTTTCTTT.

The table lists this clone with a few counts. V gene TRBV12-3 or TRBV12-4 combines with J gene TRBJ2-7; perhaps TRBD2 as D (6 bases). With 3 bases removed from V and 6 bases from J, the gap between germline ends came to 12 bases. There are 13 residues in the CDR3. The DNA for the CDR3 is TGTGCCAGCAGTTTGGGGGGTAAGGGCGAGCAGTACTTC. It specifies CASSLGGKGEQYF.

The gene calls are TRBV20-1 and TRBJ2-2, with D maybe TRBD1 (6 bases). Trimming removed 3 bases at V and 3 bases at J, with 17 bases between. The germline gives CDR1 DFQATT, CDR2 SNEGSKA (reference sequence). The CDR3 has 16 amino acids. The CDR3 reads CSARTKGGVYTGELFF. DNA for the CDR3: TGCAGTGCTAGGACAAAAGGGGGTGTTTACACCGGGGAGCTGTTTTTT.

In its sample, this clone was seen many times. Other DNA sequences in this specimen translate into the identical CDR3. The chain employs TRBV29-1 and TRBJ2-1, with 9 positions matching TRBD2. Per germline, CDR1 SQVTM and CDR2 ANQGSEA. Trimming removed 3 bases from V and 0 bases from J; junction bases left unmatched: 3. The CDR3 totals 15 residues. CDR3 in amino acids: CSVERAGGSYNEQFF. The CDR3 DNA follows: TGCAGCGTTGAGAGAGCGGGGGGCTCCTACAATGAGCAGTTCTTC.

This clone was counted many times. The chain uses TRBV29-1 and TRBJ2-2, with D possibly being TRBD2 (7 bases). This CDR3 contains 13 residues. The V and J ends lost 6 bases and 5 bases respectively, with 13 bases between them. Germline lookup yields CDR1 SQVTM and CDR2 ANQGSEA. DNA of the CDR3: TGCAGCGTCCAGGAGGGGGGGACCGGGGAGCTGTTTTTT. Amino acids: CSVQEGGTGELFF.

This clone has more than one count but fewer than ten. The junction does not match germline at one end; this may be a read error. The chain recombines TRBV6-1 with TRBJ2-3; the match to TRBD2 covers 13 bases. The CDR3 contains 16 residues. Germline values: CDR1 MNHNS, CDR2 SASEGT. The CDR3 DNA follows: TGTGCCAGCAAGACTAGCGGGAGGCCTAGCACAGATACGCAGTACTTT. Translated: CASKTSGRPSTDTQYF.

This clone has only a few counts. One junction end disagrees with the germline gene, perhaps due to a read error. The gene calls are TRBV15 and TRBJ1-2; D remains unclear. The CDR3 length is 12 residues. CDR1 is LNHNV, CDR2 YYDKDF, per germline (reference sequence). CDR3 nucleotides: TGTGCCACCAGCAGAGGGGATTATGGCTACAACTTC. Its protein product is CATSRGDYGYNF.

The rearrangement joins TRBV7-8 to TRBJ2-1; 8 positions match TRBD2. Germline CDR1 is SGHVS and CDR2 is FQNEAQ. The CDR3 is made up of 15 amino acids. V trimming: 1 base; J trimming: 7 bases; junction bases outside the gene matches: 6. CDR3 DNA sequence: TGTGCCAGCAGCTTAGTTACTAGCGGTTATAATGAGCAGTTCTTC. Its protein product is CASSLVTSGYNEQFF.

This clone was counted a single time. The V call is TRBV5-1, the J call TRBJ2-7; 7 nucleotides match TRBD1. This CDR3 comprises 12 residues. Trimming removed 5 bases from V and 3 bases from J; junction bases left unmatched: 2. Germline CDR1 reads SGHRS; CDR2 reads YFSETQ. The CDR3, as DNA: TGCGCCAGCAGTGGACAGGACTACGAGCAGTACTTC. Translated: CASSGQDYEQYF.